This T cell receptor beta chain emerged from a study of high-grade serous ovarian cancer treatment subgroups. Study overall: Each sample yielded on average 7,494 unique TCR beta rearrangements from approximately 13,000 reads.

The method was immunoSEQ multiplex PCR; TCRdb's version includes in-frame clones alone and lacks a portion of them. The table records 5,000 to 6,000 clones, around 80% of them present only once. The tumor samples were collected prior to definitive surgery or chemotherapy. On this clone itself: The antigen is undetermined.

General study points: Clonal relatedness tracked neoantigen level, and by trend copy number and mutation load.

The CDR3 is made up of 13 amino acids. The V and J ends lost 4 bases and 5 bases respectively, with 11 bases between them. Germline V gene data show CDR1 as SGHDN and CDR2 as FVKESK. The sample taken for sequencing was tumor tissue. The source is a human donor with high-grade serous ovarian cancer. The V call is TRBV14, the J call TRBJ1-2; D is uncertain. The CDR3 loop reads CASSPSEGYGYTF. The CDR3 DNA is TGTGCCAGCAGCCCCTCCGAAGGGTATGGCTACACCTTC. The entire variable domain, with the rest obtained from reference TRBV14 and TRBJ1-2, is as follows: EAGVTQFPSHSVIEKGQTVTLRCDPISGHDNLYWYRRVMGKEIKFLLHFVKESKQDESGMPNNRFLAERTGGTYSTLKVQPAELEDSGVYFCASSPSEGYGYTFGSGTRLTVV.